This T cell receptor (beta chain) is from a study of Graves' ophthalmopathy and Graves' hyperthyroidism. This clonotype came up many times. RNA transcripts served as template for amplifying TCR beta CDR3 sequences. First-round RT-PCR with HTBI primers preceded a second-round multiplex PCR. One entry per CDR3 protein, called by TCRdb with MiXCR from the multiplex PCR reads. The sample shows some 48,000 distinct CDR3 sequences, 50% of them seen only once. The CDR3 runs to 11 residues. V lost 5 bases, J lost 6 bases, and 4 bases lay in between. CDR1 and CDR2 (germline): SEHNR, FQNEAQ (reference sequence).

This sequence originates from an adult man with Graves' ophthalmopathy. Sequenced sample: peripheral blood. J is TRBJ2-2 and V is TRBV7-9; no reliable D call. The CDR3 spells CASSGPGELFF. DNA of the CDR3: TGTGCCAGCAGCGGCCCCGGGGAGCTGTTTTTT.